Listed here are 5 T cell receptor beta chains from one sample, sequenced in a study of blood T cells in healthy people across ages. Next came a second PCR, run for about 7 to 12 cycles, which used a sample-barcoded 5' primer along with a J-beta primer mix. TCRdb re-analysed the 5' RACE reads in MiXCR, keeping a single row per CDR3 protein. The sample consists of 800,000 to 900,000 distinct CDR3 sequences, under 80% of them appearing once. Sequencing was done on a sample of blood. These receptor sequences come from a man aged 25 to 40 in good health.

The rearrangement uses TRBV6-2 or TRBV6-3 and TRBJ2-1; the match to TRBD2 covers 13 bases. The CDR3 loop spans 22 amino acids. V dropped 0 bases and J dropped 7; count of bases not matched to a gene: 21. Germline values: CDR1 MNHEY, CDR2 SVGEGT. CDR3 region: CASSYSRGIGTSGEPVLNEQFF. The CDR3 coding sequence is TGTGCCAGCAGTTACTCGAGAGGGATCGGGACTAGCGGGGAGCCGGTTCTTAATGAGCAGTTCTTC.

The genes are TRBV5-6 and TRBJ1-5, with 7 bases lining up with TRBD1. Per the germline V gene, CDR1 is SGHDT and CDR2 is YYEEEE. J was trimmed by 1 base and V by 1 base; bases with no gene match: 5. The CDR3 length is 16 residues. Here the CDR3 reads CASSLYAGGSNQPQHF. The CDR3 nucleotides are TGTGCCAGCAGCTTGTATGCAGGGGGAAGCAATCAGCCCCAGCATTTT.

This chain links TRBV29-1 with TRBJ1-2; perhaps TRBD1 as D (6 bases). V lost 3 bases, J lost 6 bases, and 14 bases lay in between. The germline gives CDR1 SQVTM, CDR2 ANQGSEA. The CDR3 length is 13 residues. The CDR3 DNA follows: TGCAGCGTTGATTACCCGGGGGCCGATGGCTACACCTTC. As protein: CSVDYPGADGYTF.

The chain employs TRBV12-3 or TRBV12-4 and TRBJ2-7, with 10 bases aligning to TRBD1. The J segment lost 3 bases and the V segment lost 5 bases, leaving 4 bases of the junction unmatched. This CDR3 region has 14 residues. CDR3 sequence reads: CASSGRDRGYEQYF. CDR3 sequence (DNA): TGTGCCAGCAGTGGCCGGGACAGGGGCTACGAGCAGTACTTC.

This chain uses TRBV20-1 with TRBJ1-2; D gene uncertain. The CDR3 runs to 14 residues. Germline V gives CDR1 DFQATT, CDR2 SNEGSKA (reference sequence). Trimming shortened V by 1 base and J by 5 bases, and 14 bases separated the two germline ends. The CDR3 DNA follows: TGCAGTGCTAGAGGGGCCTCTCCCGTTTATGGCTACACCTTC. Its translation is CSARGASPVYGYTF.